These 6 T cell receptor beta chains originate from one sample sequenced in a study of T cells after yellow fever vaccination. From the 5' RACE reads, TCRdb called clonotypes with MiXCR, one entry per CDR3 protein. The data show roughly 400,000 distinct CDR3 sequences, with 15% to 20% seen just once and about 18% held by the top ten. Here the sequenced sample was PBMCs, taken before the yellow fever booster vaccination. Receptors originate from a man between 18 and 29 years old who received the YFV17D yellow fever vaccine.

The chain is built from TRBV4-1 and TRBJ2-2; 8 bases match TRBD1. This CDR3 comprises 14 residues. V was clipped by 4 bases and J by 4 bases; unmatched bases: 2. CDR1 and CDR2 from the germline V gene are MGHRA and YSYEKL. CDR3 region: CASSRTGFTGELFF. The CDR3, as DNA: TGCGCCAGCAGCCGGACAGGGTTCACCGGGGAGCTGTTTTTT.

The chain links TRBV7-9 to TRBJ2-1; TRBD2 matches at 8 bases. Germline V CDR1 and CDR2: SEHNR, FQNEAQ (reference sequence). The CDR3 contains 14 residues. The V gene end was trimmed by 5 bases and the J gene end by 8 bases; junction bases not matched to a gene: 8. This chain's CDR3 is CASSPWTSPDEQFF. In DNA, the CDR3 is TGTGCCAGCAGCCCCTGGACTAGCCCCGATGAGCAGTTCTTC.

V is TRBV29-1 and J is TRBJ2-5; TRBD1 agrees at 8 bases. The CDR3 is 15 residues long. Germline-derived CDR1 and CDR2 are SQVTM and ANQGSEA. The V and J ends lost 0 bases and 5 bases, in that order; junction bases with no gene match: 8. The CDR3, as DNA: TGCAGCGTTGAAGATCCGCAGGGGGCTTGGGAGACCCAGTACTTC. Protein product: CSVEDPQGAWETQYF.

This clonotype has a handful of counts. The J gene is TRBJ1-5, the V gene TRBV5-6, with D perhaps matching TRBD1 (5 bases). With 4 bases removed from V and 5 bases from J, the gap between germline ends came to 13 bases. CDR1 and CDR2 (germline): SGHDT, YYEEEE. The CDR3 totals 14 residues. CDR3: CASSLRVADQPQHF. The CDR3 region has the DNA TGTGCCAGCAGCCTCAGGGTGGCCGATCAGCCCCAGCATTTT.

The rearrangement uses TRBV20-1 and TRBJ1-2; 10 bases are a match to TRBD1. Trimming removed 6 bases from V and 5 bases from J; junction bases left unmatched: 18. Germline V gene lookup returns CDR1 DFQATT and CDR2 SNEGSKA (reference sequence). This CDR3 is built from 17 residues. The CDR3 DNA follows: TGCAGTGCCACGACAGGGGGCGGCGGAGGTACCATGTATGGCTACACCTTC. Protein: CSATTGGGGGTMYGYTF.

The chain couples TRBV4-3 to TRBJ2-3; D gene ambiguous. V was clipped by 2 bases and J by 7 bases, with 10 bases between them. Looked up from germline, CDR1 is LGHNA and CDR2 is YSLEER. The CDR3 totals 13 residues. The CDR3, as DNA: TGCGCCAGCAGCCAAAGCCTATCATATACGCAGTATTTT. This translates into CASSQSLSYTQYF.